The T cell receptor beta chain described here comes from a study of T cell changes during pregnancy in multiple sclerosis. TCRdb keeps only in-frame clones here, not all; method: immunoSEQ multiplex PCR. The sample yields about 100,000 clones, 94% seen once. Germline-derived CDR1 and CDR2 are KGHSH and LQKENI. The germline V and J ends were trimmed by 1 base and 4 bases, with 19 bases remaining between them. The CDR3 spans 17 residues. This clonotype was sampled from a female donor with multiple sclerosis, enrolled in a pregnancy study. The material sequenced was peripheral blood, taken before pregnancy. This chain connects TRBV18 to TRBJ1-1, with D perhaps TRBD1 (6 bases). The CDR3 nucleotides read TGTGCCAGCTCACCACAGATACAGGGTAGAGGGACCACTGAAGCTTTCTTT. This sequence encodes CASSPQIQGRGTTEAFF.